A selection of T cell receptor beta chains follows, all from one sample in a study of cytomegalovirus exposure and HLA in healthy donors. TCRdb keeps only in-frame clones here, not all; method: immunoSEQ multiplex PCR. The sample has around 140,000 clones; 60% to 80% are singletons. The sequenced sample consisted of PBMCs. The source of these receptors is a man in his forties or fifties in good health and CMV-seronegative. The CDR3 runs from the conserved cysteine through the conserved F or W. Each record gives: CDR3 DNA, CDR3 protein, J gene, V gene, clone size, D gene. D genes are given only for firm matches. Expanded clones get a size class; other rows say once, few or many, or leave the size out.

CDR3nt: TGCAGCGTTGACAGGGGGACAGATACGCAGTATTTT
CDR3aa: CSVDRGTDTQYF
j_gene: TRBJ2-3
v_gene: TRBV29-1
abundance: -
d_gene: TRBD1

CDR3nt: TGTGCCAGCAGTGAAGGAGTAGCGGGGGGCCAAGAGACCCAGTACTTC
CDR3aa: CASSEGVAGGQETQYF
j_gene: TRBJ2-5
v_gene: TRBV2
abundance: -
d_gene: TRBD2

CDR3nt: TGTGCCAGCAGTCTACAGGGGGGCTCGAACACCGGGGAGCTGTTTTTT
CDR3aa: CASSLQGGSNTGELFF
j_gene: TRBJ2-2
v_gene: TRBV2
abundance: -
d_gene: TRBD1

CDR3nt: TGCAGCGCCGTCCCGGGACTAGCGGGGGAGGGAGATACGCAGTATTTT
CDR3aa: CSAVPGLAGEGDTQYF
j_gene: TRBJ2-3
v_gene: TRBV29-1
abundance: -
d_gene: TRBD2

CDR3nt: TGCGCCAGCAGCCAAGACGCCTTACTCAGGGGGCGCGATGGATACGAGCAGTACTTC
CDR3aa: CASSQDALLRGRDGYEQYF
j_gene: TRBJ2-7
v_gene: TRBV4-3
abundance: -
d_gene: TRBD1

CDR3nt: TGTGCCAGTAGAGGGATTTGGACAGGGATAAACTATGGCTACACCTTC
CDR3aa: CASRGIWTGINYGYTF
j_gene: TRBJ1-2
v_gene: TRBV19
abundance: -
d_gene: TRBD1

CDR3nt: TGTGCCAGCAGGGACAGATTCACAGATACGCAGTATTTT
CDR3aa: CASRDRFTDTQYF
j_gene: TRBJ2-3
v_gene: TRBV6-1
abundance: few
d_gene: -

CDR3nt: TGCGCCAGCAGCTTGGATGTTGGCGGCTCCTACGAGCAGTACTTC
CDR3aa: CASSLDVGGSYEQYF
j_gene: TRBJ2-7
v_gene: TRBV5-1
abundance: -
d_gene: -

CDR3nt: TGTGCCAACTCGGTAGATTCCTACAATGAGCAGTTCTTC
CDR3aa: CANSVDSYNEQFF
j_gene: TRBJ2-1
v_gene: TRBV6-6
abundance: -
d_gene: -

CDR3nt: TGTGCCAGCAGCTTAGATGCGACTCAACTTCGTGGCACAGATACGCAGTATTTT
CDR3aa: CASSLDATQLRGTDTQYF
j_gene: TRBJ2-3
v_gene: TRBV7-9
abundance: few
d_gene: -

CDR3nt: TGTGCCAGCAGTACAGGGTGGAACACCGGGGAGCTGTTTTTT
CDR3aa: CASSTGWNTGELFF
j_gene: TRBJ2-2
v_gene: TRBV6-1
abundance: few
d_gene: -

CDR3nt: TGTGCCAGCAGCGTAGTACTCACAGGTAACTATGGCTACACCTTC
CDR3aa: CASSVVLTGNYGYTF
j_gene: TRBJ1-2
v_gene: TRBV9
abundance: -
d_gene: -

CDR3nt: TGCGCCAGCAGCTTGGGTCTGACAGGGGAGCAGTACTTC
CDR3aa: CASSLGLTGEQYF
j_gene: TRBJ2-7
v_gene: TRBV5-1
abundance: -
d_gene: TRBD1

CDR3nt: TGTGCCAGCAGTCCCGGCTCCCCCGGGACACCCCTCCACTTT
CDR3aa: CASSPGSPGTPLHF
j_gene: TRBJ1-6
v_gene: TRBV28
abundance: -
d_gene: -

CDR3nt: TGTGCCAGCAGCTTAGGGGAGGGGGACTACTGGAGGAGGGAGACCCAGTACTTC
CDR3aa: CASSLGEGDYWRRETQYF
j_gene: TRBJ2-5
v_gene: TRBV7-8
abundance: few
d_gene: -

CDR3nt: TGCAGCGTTGAAACCGGACGGGGCTACAATGAGCAGTTCTTC
CDR3aa: CSVETGRGYNEQFF
j_gene: TRBJ2-1
v_gene: TRBV29-1
abundance: -
d_gene: -

CDR3nt: TGCGCCAGCAGCCAAGATGATGTTGGCGGAAGCACAGATACGCAGTATTTT
CDR3aa: CASSQDDVGGSTDTQYF
j_gene: TRBJ2-3
v_gene: TRBV4-3
abundance: once
d_gene: -

CDR3nt: TGCAGCGTTCGATCGGGAACAGATACGCAGTATTTT
CDR3aa: CSVRSGTDTQYF
j_gene: TRBJ2-3
v_gene: TRBV29-1
abundance: -
d_gene: -

CDR3nt: TGTGCCAGCAGCACACTAGCGGGGGGGACAGATACGCAGTATTTT
CDR3aa: CASSTLAGGTDTQYF
j_gene: TRBJ2-3
v_gene: TRBV7-9
abundance: -
d_gene: TRBD2

CDR3nt: TGTGCCAGCAGTTCAGAAGGGGGCACTGAAGCTTTCTTT
CDR3aa: CASSSEGGTEAFF
j_gene: TRBJ1-1
v_gene: TRBV6-6
abundance: -
d_gene: -

CDR3nt: TGCGCCAGCAGCTTGGGGGAACCGGGACAGGGAGTTTTT
CDR3aa: CASSLGEPGQGVF
j_gene: TRBJ1-4
v_gene: TRBV5-1
abundance: -
d_gene: TRBD1

CDR3nt: TGTGCCAGCATCAGTCCCGACAGGGCAGGATACGAGCAGTACTTC
CDR3aa: CASISPDRAGYEQYF
j_gene: TRBJ2-7
v_gene: TRBV28
abundance: -
d_gene: TRBD1

CDR3nt: TGTGCCAGCAGCGTAGGTGGCATCGGAGGGGACACTGAAGCTTTCTTT
CDR3aa: CASSVGGIGGDTEAFF
j_gene: TRBJ1-1
v_gene: TRBV9
abundance: -
d_gene: -

CDR3nt: TGTGCCAGCAGGCTCCGGGACAGGGTATGGCATGAGCAGTTCTTC
CDR3aa: CASRLRDRVWHEQFF
j_gene: TRBJ2-1
v_gene: TRBV28
abundance: -
d_gene: TRBD1

CDR3nt: TGTGCCAGCATGAACTTATATTCGAACACTGAAGCTTTCTTT
CDR3aa: CASMNLYSNTEAFF
j_gene: TRBJ1-1
v_gene: TRBV2
abundance: -
d_gene: -

CDR3nt: TGTGCCAGCAGCTTATCTAGCACAGATACGCAGTATTTT
CDR3aa: CASSLSSTDTQYF
j_gene: TRBJ2-3
v_gene: TRBV7-2
abundance: -
d_gene: -

CDR3nt: TGTGCCTGGAGGGACAGCTCCTATAATTCACCCCTCCACTTT
CDR3aa: CAWRDSSYNSPLHF
j_gene: TRBJ1-6
v_gene: TRBV30
abundance: -
d_gene: -

CDR3nt: TGTGCCAGCAGTGAATCCGCAGGACAGGGAGCTTCCGAGCAGTACTTC
CDR3aa: CASSESAGQGASEQYF
j_gene: TRBJ2-7
v_gene: TRBV2
abundance: few
d_gene: TRBD1

CDR3nt: TGTGCCAGCAGTTCCCTGACAGGGGGCAGGCCCCAGCATTTT
CDR3aa: CASSSLTGGRPQHF
j_gene: TRBJ1-5
v_gene: TRBV27
abundance: -
d_gene: TRBD1

CDR3nt: TGCGCCAGCAGCCATCACCTAGCAGGGACTAGCGGGGTCCACGGGGAGACCCAGTACTTC
CDR3aa: CASSHHLAGTSGVHGETQYF
j_gene: TRBJ2-5
v_gene: TRBV4-1
abundance: -
d_gene: TRBD2

CDR3nt: TGTGCCAGCAGTTACAGGGGGCACTACGAGCAGTACTTC
CDR3aa: CASSYRGHYEQYF
j_gene: TRBJ2-7
v_gene: TRBV6-5
abundance: -
d_gene: TRBD1

CDR3nt: TGTGCCAGCAGCGGGGCAGGCGACTCCTATAATTCACCCCTCCACTTT
CDR3aa: CASSGAGDSYNSPLHF
j_gene: TRBJ1-6
v_gene: TRBV9
abundance: -
d_gene: -

CDR3nt: TGTGCCAGCAGTCGAACAGGGGGTACCGGGGAGCTGTTTTTT
CDR3aa: CASSRTGGTGELFF
j_gene: TRBJ2-2
v_gene: TRBV6-5
abundance: few
d_gene: TRBD1

CDR3nt: TGTGCCAGCAGCCCAGGGGCCCGGGGCTACACCTTC
CDR3aa: CASSPGARGYTF
j_gene: TRBJ1-2
v_gene: TRBV7-9
abundance: -
d_gene: -

CDR3nt: TGTGCCAGCAGTGGTAGGATGGGGGGGACCGTGAACACTGAAGCTTTCTTT
CDR3aa: CASSGRMGGTVNTEAFF
j_gene: TRBJ1-1
v_gene: TRBV6-1
abundance: -
d_gene: -

CDR3nt: TGTGCCAGTTTTTTCAAGCAGAAGGCGGCATACGAGCAGTACTTC
CDR3aa: CASFFKQKAAYEQYF
j_gene: TRBJ2-7
v_gene: TRBV6-5
abundance: few
d_gene: -

CDR3nt: TGCGCCAGCAGCCGACACCCCGGACAGAACACCGGGGAGCTGTTTTTT
CDR3aa: CASSRHPGQNTGELFF
j_gene: TRBJ2-2
v_gene: TRBV4-3
abundance: -
d_gene: -

CDR3nt: TGTGCCAGCAGCGTAGACTTTGAGACCCAGTACTTC
CDR3aa: CASSVDFETQYF
j_gene: TRBJ2-5
v_gene: TRBV9
abundance: -
d_gene: -

CDR3nt: TGTGCCAGCAGTTTTAGGGGTCCGAACACTGAAGCTTTCTTT
CDR3aa: CASSFRGPNTEAFF
j_gene: TRBJ1-1
v_gene: TRBV27
abundance: -
d_gene: -

CDR3nt: TGTGCCTGGAGTGTGTCCGGGACAAGCAGATTTTTAGGGGCCCAGTACTTC
CDR3aa: CAWSVSGTSRFLGAQYF
j_gene: TRBJ2-5
v_gene: TRBV30
abundance: -
d_gene: -

CDR3nt: TGCGCCAGCAGCCCCGAGGACAGGGTGAATAGTAAAGGATCACCCCTCCACTTT
CDR3aa: CASSPEDRVNSKGSPLHF
j_gene: TRBJ1-6
v_gene: TRBV5-1
abundance: -
d_gene: TRBD1

CDR3nt: TGTGCCAGCAGCCTGATCCAGGGTTTCGAGACCCAGTACTTC
CDR3aa: CASSLIQGFETQYF
j_gene: TRBJ2-5
v_gene: TRBV2
abundance: -
d_gene: -

CDR3nt: TGTGCCAGTAGCTGGAACGGAGCCTACGAGCAGTACTTC
CDR3aa: CASSWNGAYEQYF
j_gene: TRBJ2-7
v_gene: TRBV19
abundance: -
d_gene: -

CDR3nt: TGTGCCAGCAGTGAATCCCCGGGAACCGAGCAGTACTTC
CDR3aa: CASSESPGTEQYF
j_gene: TRBJ2-7
v_gene: TRBV2
abundance: -
d_gene: -

CDR3nt: TGTGCCAGTAGTATAGCTAGCGGGGGGGCCGGGGAGACCCAGTACTTC
CDR3aa: CASSIASGGAGETQYF
j_gene: TRBJ2-5
v_gene: TRBV19
abundance: -
d_gene: TRBD2

CDR3nt: TGTGCCAGCTCACCACCCGCCGGGTCTCTAGCCAGTCATGAGCAGTTCTTC
CDR3aa: CASSPPAGSLASHEQFF
j_gene: TRBJ2-1
v_gene: TRBV18
abundance: -
d_gene: -